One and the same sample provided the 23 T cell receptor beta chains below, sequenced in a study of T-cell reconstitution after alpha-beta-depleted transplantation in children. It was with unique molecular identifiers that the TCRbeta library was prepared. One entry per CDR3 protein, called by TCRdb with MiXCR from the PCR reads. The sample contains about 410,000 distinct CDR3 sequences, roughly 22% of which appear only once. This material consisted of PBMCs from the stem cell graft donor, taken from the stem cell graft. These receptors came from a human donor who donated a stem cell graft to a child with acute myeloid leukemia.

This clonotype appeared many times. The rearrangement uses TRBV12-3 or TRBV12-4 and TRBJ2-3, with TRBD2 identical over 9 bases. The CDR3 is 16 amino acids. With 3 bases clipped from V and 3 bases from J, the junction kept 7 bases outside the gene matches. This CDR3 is CASSFGGLAITDTQYF. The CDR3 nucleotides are TGTGCCAGCAGTTTCGGGGGACTAGCTATAACAGATACGCAGTATTTT.

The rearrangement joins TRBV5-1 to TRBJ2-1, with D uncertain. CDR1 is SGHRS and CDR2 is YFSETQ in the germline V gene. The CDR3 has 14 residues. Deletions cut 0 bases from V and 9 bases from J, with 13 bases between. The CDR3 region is CASSLVSTRSEQFF. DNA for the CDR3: TGCGCCAGCAGCTTGGTTAGCACGAGGTCTGAGCAGTTCTTC.

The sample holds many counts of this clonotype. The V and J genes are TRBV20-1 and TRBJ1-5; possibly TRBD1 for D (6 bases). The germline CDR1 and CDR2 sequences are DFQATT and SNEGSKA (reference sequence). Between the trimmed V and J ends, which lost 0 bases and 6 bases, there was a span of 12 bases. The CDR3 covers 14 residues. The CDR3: CSARETGPSQPQHF. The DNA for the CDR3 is TGCAGTGCTAGAGAGACAGGCCCCAGTCAGCCCCAGCATTTT.

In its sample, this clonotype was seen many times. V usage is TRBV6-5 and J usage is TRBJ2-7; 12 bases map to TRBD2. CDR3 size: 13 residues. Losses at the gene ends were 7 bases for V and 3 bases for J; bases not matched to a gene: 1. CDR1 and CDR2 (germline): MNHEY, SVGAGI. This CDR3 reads CASKTSGSYEQYF. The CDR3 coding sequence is TGTGCCAGCAAGACTAGCGGGAGCTACGAGCAGTACTTC.

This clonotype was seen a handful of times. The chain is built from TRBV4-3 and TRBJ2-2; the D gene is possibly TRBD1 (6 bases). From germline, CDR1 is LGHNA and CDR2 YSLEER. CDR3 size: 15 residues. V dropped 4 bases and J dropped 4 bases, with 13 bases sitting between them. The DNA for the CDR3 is TGCGCCAGCAGCCCAGACAGGACGGGCACCGGGGAGCTGTTTTTT. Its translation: CASSPDRTGTGELFF.

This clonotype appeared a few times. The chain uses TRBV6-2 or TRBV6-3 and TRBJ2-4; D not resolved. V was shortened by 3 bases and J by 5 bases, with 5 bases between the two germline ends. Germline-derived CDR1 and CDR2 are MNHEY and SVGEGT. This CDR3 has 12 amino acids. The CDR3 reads CASSYAENIQYF. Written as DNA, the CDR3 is TGTGCCAGCAGTTATGCGGAAAACATTCAGTACTTC.

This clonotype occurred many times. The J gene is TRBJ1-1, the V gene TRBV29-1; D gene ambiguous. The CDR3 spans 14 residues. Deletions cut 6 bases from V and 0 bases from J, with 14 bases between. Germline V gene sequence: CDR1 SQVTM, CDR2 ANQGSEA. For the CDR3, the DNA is TGCAGCGTCCTAGGGATTAACCTGAACACTGAAGCTTTCTTT. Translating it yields CSVLGINLNTEAFF.

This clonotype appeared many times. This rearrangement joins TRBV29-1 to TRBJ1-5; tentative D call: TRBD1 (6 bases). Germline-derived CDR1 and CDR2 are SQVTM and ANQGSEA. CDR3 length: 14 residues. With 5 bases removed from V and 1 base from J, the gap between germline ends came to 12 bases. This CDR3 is CSVIQGNSNQPQHF. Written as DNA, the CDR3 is TGCAGCGTTATACAGGGTAACAGCAATCAGCCCCAGCATTTT.

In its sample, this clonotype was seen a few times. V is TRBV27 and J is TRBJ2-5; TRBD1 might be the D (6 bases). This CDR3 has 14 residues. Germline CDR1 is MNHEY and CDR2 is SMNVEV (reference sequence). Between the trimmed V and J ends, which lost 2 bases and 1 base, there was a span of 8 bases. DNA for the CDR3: TGTGCCAGCAGTTTACCAGGGGCCCAAGAGACCCAGTACTTC. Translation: CASSLPGAQETQYF.

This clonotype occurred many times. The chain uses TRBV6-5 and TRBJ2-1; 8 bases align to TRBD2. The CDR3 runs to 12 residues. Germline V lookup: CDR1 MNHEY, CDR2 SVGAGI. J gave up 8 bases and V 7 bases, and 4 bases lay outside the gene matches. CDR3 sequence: CASKLAGDEQFF. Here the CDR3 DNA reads TGTGCCAGCAAGCTAGCGGGCGATGAGCAGTTCTTC.

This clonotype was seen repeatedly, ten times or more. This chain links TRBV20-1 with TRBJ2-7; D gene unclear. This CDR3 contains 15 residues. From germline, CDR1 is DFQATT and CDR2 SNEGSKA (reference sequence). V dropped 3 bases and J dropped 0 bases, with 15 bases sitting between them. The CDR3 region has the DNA TGCAGTGCTAGGTGGCCTGGCGTGAGCTCCTACGAGCAGTACTTC. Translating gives CSARWPGVSSYEQYF.

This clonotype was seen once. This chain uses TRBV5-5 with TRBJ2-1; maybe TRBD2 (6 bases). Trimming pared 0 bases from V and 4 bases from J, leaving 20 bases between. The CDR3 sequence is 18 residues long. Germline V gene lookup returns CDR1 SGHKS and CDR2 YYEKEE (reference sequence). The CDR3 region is CASSLEGQGETRYNEQFF. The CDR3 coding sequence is TGTGCCAGCAGCTTGGAGGGGCAGGGAGAGACTAGGTACAATGAGCAGTTCTTC.

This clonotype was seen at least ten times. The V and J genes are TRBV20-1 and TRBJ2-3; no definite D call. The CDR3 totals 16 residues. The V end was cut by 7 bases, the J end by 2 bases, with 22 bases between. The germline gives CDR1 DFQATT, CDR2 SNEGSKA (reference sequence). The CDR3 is CSVIGGRESATDTQYF. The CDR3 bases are TGCAGTGTTATCGGCGGAAGGGAATCGGCCACAGATACGCAGTATTTT.

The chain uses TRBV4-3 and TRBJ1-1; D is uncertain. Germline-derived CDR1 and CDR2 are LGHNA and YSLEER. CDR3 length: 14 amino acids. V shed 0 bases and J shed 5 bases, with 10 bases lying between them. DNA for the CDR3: TGCGCCAGCAGCCAAGACTTGGGTAAAACTGAAGCTTTCTTT. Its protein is CASSQDLGKTEAFF.

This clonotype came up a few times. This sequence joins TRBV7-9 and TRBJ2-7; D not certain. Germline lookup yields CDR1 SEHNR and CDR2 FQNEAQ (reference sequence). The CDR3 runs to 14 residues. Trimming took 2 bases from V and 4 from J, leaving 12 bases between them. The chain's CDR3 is CASSLSGTTYEQYF. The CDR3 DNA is TGTGCCAGCAGCTTAAGTGGCACTACATACGAGCAGTACTTC.

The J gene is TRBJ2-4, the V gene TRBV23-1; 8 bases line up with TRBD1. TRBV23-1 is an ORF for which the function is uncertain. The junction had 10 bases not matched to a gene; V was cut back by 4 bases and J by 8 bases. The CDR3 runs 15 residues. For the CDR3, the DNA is TGCGCCAGCAGTCGAAAGACAGGGGCCAGGGACATTCAGTACTTC. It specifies CASSRKTGARDIQYF.

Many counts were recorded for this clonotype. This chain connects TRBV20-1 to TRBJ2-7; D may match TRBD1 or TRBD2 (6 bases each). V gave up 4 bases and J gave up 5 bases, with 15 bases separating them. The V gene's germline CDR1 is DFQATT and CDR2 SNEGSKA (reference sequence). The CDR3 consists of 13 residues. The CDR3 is CSAKGGLADEQYF. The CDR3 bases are TGCAGTGCTAAAGGGGGTTTAGCGGACGAGCAGTACTTC.

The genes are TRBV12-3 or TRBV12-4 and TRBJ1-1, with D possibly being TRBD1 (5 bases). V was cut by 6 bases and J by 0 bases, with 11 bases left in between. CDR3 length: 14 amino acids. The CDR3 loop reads CASRATAMNTEAFF. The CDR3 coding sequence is TGTGCCAGCAGGGCGACAGCCATGAACACTGAAGCTTTCTTT.

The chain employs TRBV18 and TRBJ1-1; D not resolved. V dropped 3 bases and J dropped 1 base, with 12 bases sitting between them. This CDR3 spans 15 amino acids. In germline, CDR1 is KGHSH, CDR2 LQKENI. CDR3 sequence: CASSPPGGKNTEAFF. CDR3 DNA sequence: TGTGCCAGCTCACCCCCGGGCGGTAAGAACACTGAAGCTTTCTTT.

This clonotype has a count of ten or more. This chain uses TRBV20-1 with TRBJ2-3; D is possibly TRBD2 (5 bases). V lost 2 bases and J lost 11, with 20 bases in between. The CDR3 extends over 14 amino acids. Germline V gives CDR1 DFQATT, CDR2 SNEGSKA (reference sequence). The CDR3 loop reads CSARPHSESDVQYF. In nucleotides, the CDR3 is TGCAGTGCTAGACCCCATAGCGAGAGCGACGTGCAGTATTTT.

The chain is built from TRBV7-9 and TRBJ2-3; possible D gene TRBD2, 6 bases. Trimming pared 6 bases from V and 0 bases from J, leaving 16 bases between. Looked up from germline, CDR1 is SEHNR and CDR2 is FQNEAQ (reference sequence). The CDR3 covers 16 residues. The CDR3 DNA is TGTGCCAGCAGTCGGGACTGGCAGTCTAGCACAGATACGCAGTATTTT. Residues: CASSRDWQSSTDTQYF.

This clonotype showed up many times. CDR3 protein: CSVGFRGEQYF. The CDR3 coding sequence is TGCAGCGTTGGATTCAGGGGCGAGCAGTACTTC. The V and J genes are TRBV29-1 and TRBJ2-7; weak D call: TRBD1 (6 bases). The CDR3 consists of 11 residues. Per germline, CDR1 SQVTM and CDR2 ANQGSEA. Trimming pared 4 bases from V and 6 bases from J, leaving 10 bases between.

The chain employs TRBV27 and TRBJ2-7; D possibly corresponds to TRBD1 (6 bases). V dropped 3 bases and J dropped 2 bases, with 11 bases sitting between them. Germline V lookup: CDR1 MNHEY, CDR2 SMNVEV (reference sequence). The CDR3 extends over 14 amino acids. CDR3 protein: CASSFSRGPYEQYF. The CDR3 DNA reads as TGTGCCAGCAGTTTTTCCAGGGGACCCTACGAGCAGTACTTC.